A selection of T cell receptor beta chains follows, all from one sample in a study of CD8+ T cells in alopecia areata. Libraries were prepared by immunoSEQ multiplex PCR; TCRdb keeps only in-frame clonotypes and omits some of them. The repertoire includes fewer than 250,000 clones, 50% to 60% of them detected once, and approximately 0.7% sits in the top ten. This specimen was CD4+ T cells sorted from blood, taken at week 4, from a patient treated with tofacitinib. The source is a human donor with alopecia areata. The CDR3 runs from the conserved cysteine through the conserved F or W. A D gene is named only where the DNA matches it firmly. The listing skips clone size in some rows; elsewhere it reads once, few, many or a size class.

j_call v_call clone_size d_call cdr3_aa cdr3_nt
TRBJ1-5 TRBV6-5 - - CASSPRRSNQPQHF TGTGCCAGCAGTCCTCGGAGAAGCAATCAGCCCCAGCATTTT
TRBJ1-4 TRBV18 few - CASSSETNEKLFF TGTGCCAGCTCATCCGAGACGAATGAAAAACTGTTTTTT
TRBJ2-4 TRBV27 - - CASSTNMGNIQYF TGTGCCAGCAGCACCAATATGGGGAACATTCAGTACTTC
TRBJ1-2 TRBV18 - - CASSRLNYGYTF TGTGCCAGCTCACGGTTAAACTATGGCTACACCTTC
TRBJ1-2 TRBV28 - - CASRLQGKGYTF TGTGCCAGCAGGTTACAGGGAAAAGGCTACACCTTC
TRBJ1-5 TRBV23-1 - - CASSRGSGAQPQHF TGCGCCAGCAGTCGTGGGTCAGGGGCTCAGCCCCAGCATTTT
TRBJ2-7 TRBV7-2 - TRBD1 CASSSRQGQGSYEQYF TGTGCCAGCAGCTCGCGCCAGGGACAGGGATCCTACGAGCAGTACTTC
TRBJ2-5 TRBV30 - - CAWSVRGGSRETQYF TGTGCCTGGAGTGTACGTGGGGGATCGAGGGAGACCCAGTACTTC
TRBJ1-2 TRBV19 - TRBD1 CASSPRTGGSSYGYTF TGTGCCAGTAGTCCCCGGACAGGGGGCAGTAGCTATGGCTACACCTTC
TRBJ1-5 TRBV27 - TRBD1 CASRNRGQGVGAQHF TGTGCCAGCAGGAATAGAGGACAGGGGGTCGGAGCCCAGCATTTT
TRBJ2-2 TRBV7-3 - - CASRPTANTGELFF TGTGCCAGCAGACCGACAGCGAACACCGGGGAGCTGTTTTTT
TRBJ2-1 TRBV9 - - CASSVVGDSYNEQFF TGTGCCAGCAGCGTAGTGGGTGACTCCTACAATGAGCAGTTCTTC
TRBJ2-7 TRBV7-9 few TRBD2 CASSGKLAGDQAVRYEQYF TGTGCCAGCAGCGGCAAACTAGCGGGAGATCAGGCGGTTCGATACGAGCAGTACTTC
TRBJ1-1 TRBV10-3 - - CAISEIEGRAFF TGTGCCATCAGTGAGATAGAGGGACGCGCTTTCTTT
TRBJ2-1 TRBV5-1 - TRBD2 CASSLASGSYNEQFF TGCGCCAGCAGCTTGGCTAGCGGGAGTTACAATGAGCAGTTCTTC
TRBJ1-1 TRBV29-1 - - CSVAPGTRNTEAFF TGCAGCGTAGCCCCCGGGACCAGGAACACTGAAGCTTTCTTT
TRBJ1-2 TRBV4-3 - - CASSQDIVGGSSYGYTF TGCGCCAGCAGCCAAGATATCGTCGGGGGCTCGAGCTATGGCTACACCTTC
TRBJ2-1 TRBV9 - TRBD2 CASSVGSGRPTFEQFF TGTGCCAGCAGCGTGGGAAGCGGGAGGCCGACCTTCGAGCAGTTCTTC
TRBJ1-2 TRBV6-1 - - CASSARVRGYTF TGTGCCAGCAGTGCCCGCGTTCGGGGCTACACCTTC
TRBJ2-2 TRBV4-3 - - CASSQDLNTGELFF TGCGCCAGCAGCCAAGATCTGAACACCGGGGAGCTGTTTTTT
TRBJ2-3 TRBV5-1 - - CASSATLYNTDTQYF TGCGCCAGCAGCGCTACTCTATATAACACAGATACGCAGTATTTT
TRBJ1-4 TRBV4-3 few TRBD1 CASSPGQGEKLFF TGCGCCAGCAGCCCCGGACAGGGGGAAAAACTGTTTTTT
TRBJ1-2 TRBV7-2 few TRBD1 CASSSGRDRGGYTF TGTGCCAGCAGCTCAGGCCGGGACAGGGGGGGCTACACCTTC